This TCR beta chain appears in the sequencing data of a study of T cells in Graves' hyperthyroidism and ophthalmopathy. The study based diagnoses on clinical symptoms, serum thyroxine and TRAb, thyroid ultrasound and orbital computed tomography. This clonotype was recorded at least ten times. As yet, its antigen is unknown. Findings of the study overall: A model using 13 V-J features told ophthalmopathy apart from stable hyperthyroidism. Blood samples included most of the expanded thyroid clonotypes exceeding 0.001.

Amplification of TCR beta CDR3 regions was performed using RNA transcripts as template. With the HTBI primer set, the TCR CDR3 went through a first round of RT-PCR. TCRdb used MiXCR to reprocess the multiplex PCR reads, holding one entry per CDR3 protein. The sample contains a few hundred thousand distinct CDR3 sequences, about 45% of which appear only once. Germline assignment: CDR1 MDHEN and CDR2 SYDVKM. The CDR3 totals 12 residues. V dropped 8 bases and J dropped 6 bases, with 13 bases sitting between them. This clonotype originated in an adult woman with Graves' disease, either hyperthyroidism or ophthalmopathy (not recorded which). Sequencing was done on a sample of peripheral blood or thyroid tissue (not recorded which). The chain is built from TRBV28 and TRBJ1-1, with a possible D match to TRBD1 (5 bases). Written as DNA, the CDR3 is TGTGCCAGCGTGGAAGGGGTGGCTGAAGCTTTCTTT. This gives the protein CASVEGVAEAFF.